This T cell receptor (beta chain) was observed in a study of T-cell reconstitution after alpha-beta-depleted transplantation in children. General study findings and limits: Counts and diversity of T cells one year after transplant came mostly from newly produced T cells.

The CDR3 is 13 residues long. CDR1 and CDR2 from the germline V gene are LNHNV and YYDKDF (reference sequence). Trimming left V 5 bases short and J 2 bases short, with 10 bases between. On this clonotype itself: What it binds is not known.

TCRbeta library preparation incorporated unique molecular identifiers. TCRdb used MiXCR to reprocess the PCR reads, holding one entry per CDR3 protein. Of hundreds of thousands of distinct CDR3 sequences listed, 20% to 30% were seen once; the top ten hold under 5.5%. This chain links TRBV15 with TRBJ2-7; D is possibly TRBD1 (5 bases). The specimen was PBMCs, mostly from graft donor cells, collected 360 days after TCRalphabeta/CD19-depleted stem cell transplant. This TCR came from a female patient aged 2-15 years who had a stem cell transplant for congenital amegakaryocytic thrombocytopenia, so the T cells may come from the graft donor. The CDR3 sequence: CATSSDRTYEQYF. The CDR3 DNA reads TGTGCCACCAGCTCAGACAGAACCTACGAGCAGTACTTC.